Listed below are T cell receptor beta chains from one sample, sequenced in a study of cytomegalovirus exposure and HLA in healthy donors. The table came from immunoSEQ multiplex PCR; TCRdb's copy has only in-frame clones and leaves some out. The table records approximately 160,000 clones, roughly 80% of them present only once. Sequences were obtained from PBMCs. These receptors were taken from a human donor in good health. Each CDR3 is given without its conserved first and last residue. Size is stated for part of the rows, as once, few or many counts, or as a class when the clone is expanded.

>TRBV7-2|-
ASTLDGGRNSPLH
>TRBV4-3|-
ASSQDSGGAGNEQF
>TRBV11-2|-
ASSLSSPLGGEKLF
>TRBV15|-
ATSRSGISQPQH
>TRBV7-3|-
ASSLPGYTDTQY
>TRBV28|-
ASSPPSQGIHEQY
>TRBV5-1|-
ASSLPRDRVPTGELF
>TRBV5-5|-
ASSLTSGGLGTGELF
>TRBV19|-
ASSIGANTEAF
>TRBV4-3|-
ASSQDGGSGGNEQF
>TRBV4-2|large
ASSQELMLLAGGREQY
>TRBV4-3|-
ASSQLQGAVYNEQF
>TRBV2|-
ASSEKTSGGPPIFYEQY
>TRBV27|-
ASSLSSGNQPQH
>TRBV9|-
ASSVGTGNEKLF
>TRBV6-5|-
ASSYGTANYGYT
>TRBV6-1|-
ASTLTGSFFYEQY
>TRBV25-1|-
ASSGRGSGGSNEQF
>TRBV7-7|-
ASSLVAGGEQF
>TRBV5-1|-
ASSLLGSAAETQY
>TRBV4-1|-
ASSPGGRISGANVLT
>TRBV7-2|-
ASSLGRTGGTDTQY
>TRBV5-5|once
ASSLDSGANVLT
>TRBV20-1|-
SARRNEAF